What follows describes a single T cell receptor beta chain. Its antigen is currently not known. Qualities for individual bases were not recorded, and no much larger clone is one base off. These data are taken from a study of radiation and T cells in renal cell carcinoma (dated by TCRdb to the early 2020s). Regarding the research as a whole: The samples were drawn from a clinical trial, where primary renal cell carcinomas were treated with 15 Gy of stereotactic body radiation therapy and then removed by nephrectomy 4 weeks afterward. In total, about 50 samples, comprising roughly 25 tumors and roughly 27 peripheral blood samples, were subjected to TCR beta sequencing. In the roughly 49 samples combined, 4,016,671 unique CDR3 nucleotide sequences were found, encoding roughly 3,000,000 unique CDR3 amino acid sequences. General findings and caveats noted by the study authors: Dynamics of the blood repertoire were not tracked past 4 weeks after treatment. Effects of radiation dose or scheduling on the TCR repertoire could not be addressed with the single-armed trial design. In blood, the top tumor clonotypes increased between baseline and 2 weeks post-radiation and then shrank by 4 weeks, which suggests that tumor-resident clones expanded only transiently. Because pretreatment tumor biopsies were not available, the baseline intratumoral presence of clonotypes could not be determined.

Following the manufacturer's recommendations, the immunoSEQ kit was used to generate TCR beta libraries from genomic DNA. To prepare libraries, a first multiplex PCR with proprietary primers was run, followed by a second PCR that added unique barcodes, and a bead cleanup was done after each round. A kit-provided positive control reaction and a negative control reaction were included in every sample batch. The final libraries were assessed on an Agilent 4200 TapeStation D1000 ScreenTape, pooled by volume, and quantified by qPCR. An Illumina NextSeq500 fitted with a MidOutput 150-cycle cartridge performed the sequencing, running 156 Read1 cycles and 15 Index1 cycles with the kit's custom primers. The pooled library was loaded at 0.75 to 1 pM, and approximately 18% PhiX control was spiked in. In the authors' own workflow: Vendor-processed data were analyzed in R, and a clonotype was defined as all T cells sharing the same CDR3 nucleotide sequence. In the clone abundance analyses, frequencies were normalized to the 10,000 most abundant clones in each sample. Public T cell clones, which averaged fewer than five per sample, were excluded before analysis. Tumor-enriched and baseline blood-enriched clonotypes were defined by at least a 32-fold difference in abundance between compartments. A beta-binomial differential abundance model was used to identify clonotypes that were expanded or contracted between blood time points. Tumor-blood repertoire similarity was measured with the Baroni-Urbani and Buser coefficient, and group comparisons used two-tailed Wilcoxon tests in R. TCRdb's version of the immuneACCESS table is confined to in-frame rearrangements and falls short of the full clone set. An unresolved V gene accounts for under half of the shortfall where checked; the remainder is of unknown origin. The V and J calls and the clone size are those of that table, but D and trimming were determined from the DNA. This sample gives roughly 150,000 clones in total; roughly 87% of them show up just once. The ten largest clones take up 10% to 15% of the sample.

CDR1 and CDR2 were assigned from the germline V gene as SQVTM and ANQGSEA. CDR3 length: 13 amino acids, cysteine to phenylalanine. This entry keeps only the CDR3 DNA: 39 bases, framed from base 1. V is pared back by 6 bases and J by 3 bases, with 12 bases lying between the germline termini. What this sample's time point label stands for: blood 2 weeks post-SBRT. According to the study, the label for this sample's treatment or condition signals: 15 Gy SBRT to primary tumor, nephrectomy 4 weeks later. To follow tumor-enriched clonotypes, peripheral blood was collected serially from radiation-treated patients at baseline and again at 2 weeks and 4 weeks after SBRT. Every patient's renal cell carcinoma showed clear cell pathology. The QIAamp DNA Blood Mini Kit (Qiagen) was used to prepare genomic DNA for TCR sequencing. Samples were included in the analyses only if all quality control checks were passed.

The specimen comprised blood, sampled from a patient whose treatment included radiotherapy and nephrectomy. The TCR originated in a woman between 50 and 59 years old with renal cell carcinoma. The sequence links TRBV29-1 to TRBJ1-5; TRBD1 is perhaps the D gene, given 6 matching bases. The nucleotides read TGCAGCGTCGCGGACAGAGCCAATCAGCCCCAGCATTTT. This sequence encodes CSVADRANQPQHF.